These 17 T cell receptor beta chains were sequenced from one sample in a study of blood T cells in healthy people across ages (dated by TCRdb to 2015 to 2017). Library preparation employed 5' RACE. Sequencing relied on an Illumina HiSeq 2500. The second PCR ran for about 7 to 11 cycles and used a J-beta primer mix along with a sample-barcoded 5' primer. Starting from the raw public reads, TCRdb applied fastp trimming at Q25, assembled clones with MiXCR and retained in-frame beta chains. Rows with a matching CDR3 protein are joined into one entry that keeps the most common DNA and genes. In this sample the table shows around 1.5 million distinct CDR3 sequences, almost 60% of which occur a single time. The ten largest clonotypes hold over 5% of the sample. Input material: blood. These TCRs come from a man aged 18 to 35 in good health.

V and J are TRBV6-1 and TRBJ2-7; 8 bases are shared with TRBD2. Germline trimming cut 6 bases from V and 0 bases from J; bases unmatched to any gene: 10. The CDR3 runs 16 residues. Germline CDR1 and CDR2: MNHNS and SASEGT. The CDR3 here is CASRSSIAGPSYEQYF. CDR3 nucleotides: TGTGCCAGCAGATCCTCCATAGCGGGACCCTCCTACGAGCAGTACTTC.

This clonotype was counted a few times. The gene calls are TRBV6-5 and TRBJ2-1; the D gene is possibly TRBD1 (5 bases). V was clipped by 0 bases and J by 4 bases, with 10 bases between them. The germline CDR1 and CDR2 sequences are MNHEY and SVGAGI. This CDR3 is 15 amino acids long. CDR3 region: CASSYSQGQYNEQFF. As DNA, the CDR3 is TGTGCCAGCAGTTACTCTCAGGGTCAATACAATGAGCAGTTCTTC.

V gene TRBV7-2 combines with J gene TRBJ2-5; TRBD1 is a possible D gene (5 bases). The J call is in doubt because the DNA end fits TRBJ2-7 better. Germline CDR1 and CDR2: SGHTA and FQGNSA. This CDR3 has 15 residues. CDR3 sequence: CASSFTPVGDYEQYF. Here the CDR3 DNA reads TGTGCCAGCAGCTTTACGCCAGTAGGGGACTACGAGCAGTACTTC.

Only a few counts were recorded for this clonotype. V usage is TRBV25-1 and J usage is TRBJ2-4; D gene unclear. Germline values: CDR1 MGHDK, CDR2 SYGVNS. The CDR3 sequence is 15 residues long. The V end lost 6 bases, the J end lost 8 bases, and 20 bases lay between the germline ends. CDR3 nucleotides: TGTGCCAGCAGCGAAAGTGGCGGTCCCGGGCACATTCAGTACTTC. Protein product: CASSESGGPGHIQYF.

The V call is TRBV4-1, the J call TRBJ2-1; D might be TRBD2 (5 bases). The germline V gene encodes CDR1 MGHRA and CDR2 YSYEKL. Trimming cost V 0 bases and J 6 bases, with 18 bases left between them. This CDR3 has 17 amino acids. CDR3 in amino acids: CASSQEARGNGPNEQFF. The CDR3 coding sequence is TGCGCCAGCAGCCAAGAGGCACGGGGTAACGGTCCCAATGAGCAGTTCTTC.

V and J are TRBV2 and TRBJ1-6; possibly TRBD1 for D (5 bases). Germline V gives CDR1 SNHLY, CDR2 FYNNEI. The CDR3 loop spans 14 amino acids. Trimming removed 5 bases at V and 6 bases at J, with 11 bases between. This chain's CDR3 is CASSLQVSNSPLHF. CDR3 in DNA: TGTGCCAGCAGTTTACAGGTTTCTAATTCACCCCTCCACTTT.

The CDR3 DNA follows: TGTGCCAGCAGCGCGAGCGGGGGGGCGTTTGGAGATACGCAGTATTTT. Protein sequence: CASSASGGAFGDTQYF. The rearrangement links TRBV11-2 to TRBJ2-3; 10 positions match TRBD2. This CDR3 is 16 amino acids long. The junction had 10 bases not matched to a gene; V was cut back by 5 bases and J by 5 bases. The germline V gene encodes CDR1 SGHAT and CDR2 FQNNGV.

The chain couples TRBV11-3 to TRBJ2-4; TRBD1 aligns across 7 bases. The J call could be wrong; TRBJ2-7 is a better fit for the DNA end. The CDR3 sequence is 14 residues long. Germline V lookup: CDR1 SGHNT, CDR2 YENEEA. The CDR3 coding sequence is TGTGCCAGCAGCTTAGGGGACAGCCGACACGAGCAGTACTTC. This gives the protein CASSLGDSRHEQYF.

The chain employs TRBV7-6 and TRBJ2-1; 10 bases align to TRBD2. V lost 1 base to trimming and J lost 3 bases; unmatched junction nucleotides: 3. The CDR3 totals 16 residues. The germline CDR1 and CDR2 sequences are SGHVS and FNYEAQ. CDR3 protein: CASSLVLAGRYNEQFF. In DNA form, the CDR3 reads TGTGCCAGCAGCTTAGTACTAGCGGGGCGCTACAATGAGCAGTTCTTC.

This chain connects TRBV27 to TRBJ1-4; D is possibly TRBD1 (6 bases). Germline V CDR1 and CDR2: MNHEY, SMNVEV (reference sequence). The CDR3 has 19 residues. The ends were cut back, 0 bases at V and 7 bases at J, with 24 bases in the middle. CDR3 amino acids: CASSLSSPLRGGDVEKLFF. CDR3 in DNA: TGTGCCAGCAGTTTATCGTCCCCGCTCAGGGGAGGGGACGTTGAAAAACTGTTTTTT.

The chain joins TRBV29-1 to TRBJ2-7, with TRBD1 matching 8 bases. The CDR3 is 14 amino acids. V was clipped by 6 bases and J by 6 bases; unmatched bases: 13. Germline CDR1 is SQVTM and CDR2 is ANQGSEA. CDR3 region: CSVSLRDRPPEQYF. CDR3 sequence (DNA): TGCAGCGTCTCCCTCCGGGACAGGCCCCCCGAGCAGTACTTC.

This clonotype was found once. V usage is TRBV6-2 or TRBV6-3 and J usage is TRBJ2-7; maybe TRBD2 (6 bases). This CDR3 region has 15 residues. CDR1 and CDR2 from the germline V gene are MNHEY and SVGEGT. Trimming removed 4 bases at V and 3 bases at J, with 16 bases between. The CDR3 loop is CASSSPTGSGYEQYF. In DNA form, the CDR3 reads TGTGCCAGCAGTTCTCCAACGGGTAGCGGCTACGAGCAGTACTTC.

A note on this clonotype: The junction shows a germline mismatch at one end, possibly a read error. The V gene is TRBV7-2, the J gene TRBJ2-1, with 8 bases aligning to TRBD2. Germline-derived CDR1 and CDR2 are SGHTA and FQGNSA. This CDR3 has 17 residues. The CDR3 nucleotides read TGTGTCAGCAGCTTAAATGCCGGGGGGGGGAGGGACAATGAGCAGTTCTTC. This encodes CVSSLNAGGGRDNEQFF.

This chain joins TRBV28 and TRBJ2-4, with D perhaps being TRBD1 or TRBD2 (7 bases each). Germline-derived CDR1 and CDR2 are MDHEN and SYDVKM. The CDR3 loop spans 15 amino acids. V lost 7 bases and J 13 bases, leaving 26 bases between the germline ends. The CDR3, as DNA: TGTGCCAGCACCTCTTACCGGCAGGGGGGGGGCCTGCAGTACTTC. Translating gives CASTSYRQGGGLQYF.

The chain carries TRBV25-1 and TRBJ2-5; no clear D gene. V lost 5 bases to trimming and J lost 2 bases, with 12 bases between them. Germline CDR1 MGHDK, CDR2 SYGVNS. The CDR3 covers 14 residues. The CDR3 here is CASSPDTEQETQYF. CDR3 DNA: TGTGCCAGCAGTCCCGACACGGAACAAGAGACCCAGTACTTC.

On this clonotype itself: A junction end diverges from the germline sequence, so it may reflect a read error. This chain uses TRBV3-1 with TRBJ2-1; D gene unclear. This CDR3 spans 11 amino acids. CDR1 is LGHDT and CDR2 is YNNKEL in the germline V gene (reference sequence). CDR3 sequence: CASSQEGFWYF. In DNA form, the CDR3 reads TGTGCCAGCAGCCAAGAAGGGTTTTGGTACTTC.

This chain connects TRBV25-1 to TRBJ1-1, with TRBD1 identical over 8 bases. V was clipped by 3 bases and J by 4 bases; unmatched bases: 7. The germline V gene has CDR1 MGHDK and CDR2 SYGVNS. This CDR3 is built from 15 residues. The CDR3 loop reads CASSDSRGLGTEAFF. CDR3 in DNA: TGTGCCAGCAGTGATTCCAGGGGGCTCGGCACTGAAGCTTTCTTT.